These 6 T cell receptor beta chains were sequenced from one sample in a study of shared clonotypes between healthy human individuals. The protocol was immunoSEQ multiplex PCR, while the TCRdb copy is restricted to in-frame clones and leaves out a portion. Here the sample spans 1,400,000 or so clones, just under 99% being singletons. Material for sequencing was naive CD4+ T cells sorted from blood. Regarding subset: CD45RA+ positively selected. Every receptor here comes from a man aged 30 to 45 in good health.

This sequence joins TRBV19 and TRBJ2-5; 9 positions agree with TRBD1. CDR1 is LNHDA and CDR2 is SQIVND in the germline V gene (reference sequence). The CDR3 has 15 amino acids. V lost 0 bases to trimming and J lost 5 bases; unmatched junction nucleotides: 4. CDR3 nucleotides: TGTGCCAGTAGTATAGACCAACAGGGGGCTGAGACCCAGTACTTC. Translated, it gives CASSIDQQGAETQYF.

The rearrangement links TRBV2 to TRBJ1-5; D gene ambiguous. The germline V gene encodes CDR1 SNHLY and CDR2 FYNNEI. This CDR3 is built from 13 residues. V shed 4 bases and J shed 3 bases, with 7 bases lying between them. CDR3 residues: CASSGELNQPQHF. The CDR3 DNA reads TGTGCCAGCAGTGGGGAACTCAATCAGCCCCAGCATTTT.

The chain joins TRBV18 to TRBJ2-7; D is uncertain. Trimming shortened V by 2 bases and J by 8 bases, and 13 bases separated the two germline ends. The CDR3 totals 13 residues. Looked up from germline, CDR1 is KGHSH and CDR2 is LQKENI. The DNA for the CDR3 is TGTGCCAGCTCACCATCTAGGACCGTCCAGCAGTACTTC. The encoded protein is CASSPSRTVQQYF.

The V call is TRBV4-1, the J call TRBJ1-5; 7 nucleotides line up with TRBD1. This CDR3 has 18 residues. V lost 0 bases and J lost 0; bases outside the gene matches: 8. Germline V gene data show CDR1 as MGHRA and CDR2 as YSYEKL. In DNA, the CDR3 is TGCGCCAGCAGCCAAGAAGGCGACAGGGCCGATAGCAATCAGCCCCAGCATTTT. Translation: CASSQEGDRADSNQPQHF.

The chain recombines TRBV28 with TRBJ2-1; D not resolved. Germline CDR1 is MDHEN and CDR2 is SYDVKM. This CDR3 spans 14 amino acids. V was clipped by 6 bases and J by 2 bases, with 11 bases between them. CDR3 DNA: TGTGCCAGCAGGGTAGTGCCGGCCTACAATGAGCAGTTCTTC. Protein: CASRVVPAYNEQFF. Full variable domain (rest looked up from reference TRBV28 and TRBJ2-1): DVKVTQSSRYLVKRTGEKVFLECVQDMDHENMFWYRQDPGLGLRLIYFSYDVKMKEKGDIPEGYSVSREKKERFSLILESASTNQTSMYLCASRVVPAYNEQFFGPGTRLTVL.

The gene calls are TRBV28 and TRBJ2-7, with D perhaps matching TRBD2 (6 bases). CDR3 length: 14 residues. Per germline, CDR1 MDHEN and CDR2 SYDVKM. Trimming cost V 6 bases and J 2 bases, with 14 bases left between them. CDR3 in DNA: TGTGCCAGCAGGTATAGCGGAGCGACCTACGAGCAGTACTTC. Its translation: CASRYSGATYEQYF. Full variable domain (outside the CDR3, taken from reference TRBV28 and TRBJ2-7): DVKVTQSSRYLVKRTGEKVFLECVQDMDHENMFWYRQDPGLGLRLIYFSYDVKMKEKGDIPEGYSVSREKKERFSLILESASTNQTSMYLCASRYSGATYEQYFGPGTRLTVT.